This TCR beta chain is drawn from a study of neurological immune-mediated disorders. Study information: Within the group of 34 multiple sclerosis patients, some 31 were relapsing-remitting, while 3 were secondary progressive.

Trimming took off 0 bases at V and 7 bases at J, with 11 bases between the two ends. The CDR3 loop spans 13 amino acids. Germline V gene sequence: CDR1 DFQATT, CDR2 SNEGSKA (reference sequence). Whole-study findings and limits: Subjects shared no identical expanded-clone CDR3 amino acid sequences, suggesting private TCR-beta repertoires in all groups.

In this sample, this clonotype turned up many times. The antigen remains undetermined. The authors produced cDNA by 5'RACE using 10-nucleotide random UMIs. Each CDR3 protein gets one entry after TCRdb re-called the 5' RACE reads with MiXCR. This table holds 65,000 to 90,000 distinct CDR3 sequences, 3.2% found once. This clonotype was obtained from a woman aged 50 to 60 with multiple sclerosis. The rearrangement uses TRBV20-1 and TRBJ2-3; maybe TRBD1 (6 bases). The sample consisted of PBMCs. In DNA form, the CDR3 reads TGCAGTGCTAGAGATGGGACAACAAATACGCAGTATTTT. This encodes CSARDGTTNTQYF.